The next 27 T cell receptor beta chains were all read from a single sample in a study of blood T cell repertoires in COVID-19. The method was immunoSEQ multiplex PCR; TCRdb's version includes in-frame clones alone and lacks a portion of them. This sample yields about 120,000 clones, of which 82% are seen a single time; around 8% belongs to the top ten. The sequenced material came from peripheral blood. The receptors stem from a man between 65 and 85 years old with acute or convalescent COVID-19.

The rearrangement joins TRBV29-1 to TRBJ1-1; D not certain. This CDR3 has 14 amino acids. CDR1 is SQVTM, CDR2 ANQGSEA, per germline. Trimming shortened V by 6 bases and J by 1 base, and 15 bases separated the two germline ends. The CDR3 DNA follows: TGCAGCGTAGATAGTCCTTTGCGGAACACTGAAGCTTTCTTT. This gives the protein CSVDSPLRNTEAFF. The variable domain in full, completed from reference TRBV29-1 and TRBJ1-1, reads SAVISQKPSRDICQRGTSLTIQCQVDSQVTMMFWYRQQPGQSLTLIATANQGSEATYESGFVIDKFPISRPNLTFSTLTVSNMSPEDSSIYLCSVDSPLRNTEAFFGQGTRLTVV.

The sample holds one count of this clone. This chain links TRBV5-1 with TRBJ2-1; TRBD1 matches at 7 bases. The V segment lost 1 base and the J segment 6 bases; nucleotides outside the gene matches: 1. Germline-derived CDR1 and CDR2 are SGHRS and YFSETQ. The CDR3 covers 13 residues. The CDR3 coding sequence is TGCGCCAGCAGCTTGCGACAGGGCAATGAGCAGTTCTTC. It translates to CASSLRQGNEQFF.

V usage is TRBV5-1 and J usage is TRBJ1-2; 7 nucleotides match TRBD1. The germline gives CDR1 SGHRS, CDR2 YFSETQ. The CDR3 is 15 residues long. Losses at the gene ends were 0 bases for V and 8 bases for J; bases not matched to a gene: 10. CDR3 bases: TGCGCCAGCAGCTTGGCCCCACAGGGGAGGCAGGGCTACACCTTC. It yields the protein CASSLAPQGRQGYTF.

This clone was seen just once. This chain links TRBV3-1 (or the pseudogene TRBV3-2) with TRBJ2-1; 11 nucleotides align to TRBD2. Germline V gene sequence: CDR1 LGHDT, CDR2 YNNKEL (reference sequence). This CDR3 comprises 17 residues. V shed 2 bases and J 7 bases; nucleotides not matched to a gene: 10. CDR3 region: CASSQRVLSGGGNEQFF. DNA for the CDR3: TGTGCCAGCAGCCAAAGGGTCCTTAGCGGGGGGGGTAATGAGCAGTTCTTC.

The V gene is TRBV9, the J gene TRBJ1-6; D gene ambiguous. Looked up from germline, CDR1 is SGDLS and CDR2 is YYNGEE. V lost 0 bases and J 4 bases, leaving 8 bases between the germline ends. The CDR3 covers 15 residues. CDR3 amino acids: CASSVAEEYNSPLHF. CDR3 in DNA: TGTGCCAGCAGCGTAGCAGAAGAATATAATTCACCCCTCCACTTT.

This clone was detected only a few times. The chain recombines TRBV7-8 with TRBJ2-7; 8 nucleotides align to TRBD2. This CDR3 contains 15 residues. Trimming cost V 3 bases and J 3 bases; bases outside gene matches: 7. Per germline, CDR1 SGHVS and CDR2 FQNEAQ. The CDR3 loop is CASSFLSGGNYEQYF. CDR3 nucleotides: TGTGCCAGCAGCTTCCTAAGCGGGGGCAACTACGAGCAGTACTTC.

This clone was picked up one time. V and J are TRBV30 and TRBJ1-5; D not resolved. The CDR3 is 13 amino acids. Germline lookup yields CDR1 GTSNPN and CDR2 SVGIG (reference sequence). With 1 base removed from V and 2 bases from J, the gap between germline ends came to 6 bases. The DNA for the CDR3 is TGTGCCTGGAGTGGAGCTCGCAATCAGCCCCAGCATTTT. Translating it yields CAWSGARNQPQHF.

The CDR3 DNA reads TGTGCCTGCGACGACCGGGACAGAAAATACTCCTATAATTCACCCCTCCACTTT. Translation gives CACDDRDRKYSYNSPLHF. The chain couples TRBV30 to TRBJ1-6; 7 bases are shared with TRBD1. Germline loops: CDR1 GTSNPN, CDR2 SVGIG (reference sequence). V shed 6 bases, J shed 0 bases, and the junction held 14 bases outside the gene matches. This CDR3 is 18 amino acids long.

The genes are TRBV5-1 and TRBJ2-7; 7 nucleotides line up with TRBD1. CDR1 and CDR2 (germline): SGHRS, YFSETQ. The CDR3 has 14 residues. The V segment lost 2 bases and the J segment 6 bases; nucleotides outside the gene matches: 8. The CDR3 loop reads CASSFLQGTVEQYF. In nucleotides, the CDR3 is TGCGCCAGCAGCTTTTTACAGGGGACAGTCGAGCAGTACTTC.

The chain joins TRBV30 to TRBJ2-3; 9 bases are a match to TRBD2. Trimming cost V 0 bases and J 0 bases; bases outside gene matches: 10. The CDR3 is 18 residues long. Germline CDR1 and CDR2: GTSNPN and SVGIG (reference sequence). The CDR3: CAWSVLRGGFSSTDTQYF. CDR3 coding DNA: TGTGCCTGGAGTGTACTGCGGGGGGGCTTCTCTAGCACAGATACGCAGTATTTT.

This chain uses TRBV5-1 with TRBJ2-1, with 7 bases aligning to TRBD1. V dropped 4 bases and J dropped 7; count of bases not matched to a gene: 8. The CDR3 runs 14 residues. Germline CDR1 and CDR2: SGHRS and YFSETQ. The CDR3 DNA reads as TGCGCCAGCAGCAGTGGACAGGACTTTAATGAGCAGTTCTTC. Its protein product is CASSSGQDFNEQFF.

The chain joins TRBV4-2 to TRBJ2-2; a weak D match, TRBD1 (6 bases). Germline V lookup: CDR1 LGHNA, CDR2 YNFKEQ. This CDR3 comprises 14 residues. V dropped 5 bases and J dropped 4 bases, with 11 bases sitting between them. The CDR3 reads CASSDQGTTGELFF. Here the CDR3 DNA reads TGTGCCAGCAGCGATCAGGGGACCACCGGGGAGCTGTTTTTT.

This clone has only a few counts. The V gene is TRBV2, the J gene TRBJ2-7; 7 nucleotides line up with TRBD1. V shed 5 bases, J shed 6 bases, and the junction held 7 bases outside the gene matches. Germline V gene sequence: CDR1 SNHLY, CDR2 FYNNEI. The CDR3 is 13 residues long. Here the CDR3 reads CASSSQGGVEQYF. The CDR3 bases are TGTGCCAGCAGTAGTCAAGGGGGCGTCGAGCAGTACTTC.

This clone is a singleton in its sample. V and J are TRBV5-4 and TRBJ2-2, with 8 bases fitting TRBD1. V shed 4 bases and J 0 bases; nucleotides not matched to a gene: 2. This CDR3 has 15 amino acids. Germline V gene sequence: CDR1 SGHNT, CDR2 YYREEE (reference sequence). The CDR3 protein is CASSVTGANTGELFF. The DNA of the CDR3 is TGTGCCAGCAGCGTGACAGGGGCGAACACCGGGGAGCTGTTTTTT.

This clone turned up a few times. The rearrangement joins TRBV5-6 to TRBJ2-5; maybe TRBD2 (5 bases). Germline lookup yields CDR1 SGHDT and CDR2 YYEEEE. The CDR3 spans 13 residues. Trimming removed 2 bases from V and 2 bases from J, with 7 bases in between. The CDR3 is CASSFGEQETQYF. CDR3 sequence (DNA): TGTGCCAGCAGCTTCGGGGAGCAAGAGACCCAGTACTTC.

V gene TRBV24-1 combines with J gene TRBJ1-5; tentatively, D is TRBD1 (5 bases). The V end was cut by 5 bases, the J end by 3 bases, with 7 bases between. Germline CDR1 reads KGHDR; CDR2 reads SFDVKD. The CDR3 runs 13 residues. This chain's CDR3 is CATSGQFNQPQHF. The CDR3 DNA reads TGTGCCACCAGTGGACAGTTCAATCAGCCCCAGCATTTT.

Comment on this clone: The sample contains more than one DNA sequence encoding this CDR3. The chain couples TRBV10-3 to TRBJ1-1; 8 bases align to TRBD1. The germline V gene encodes CDR1 ENHRY and CDR2 SYGVKD. There are 13 residues in the CDR3. After removal of 7 bases from V and 1 base from J, the junction contained 2 bases not matched to a gene. The CDR3 nucleotides are TGTGCCATCACTGGGACAGGGAACACTGAAGCTTTCTTT. This codes for CAITGTGNTEAFF.

CDR3 region: CASRTPGLAGGPGISYEQYF. For the CDR3, the DNA is TGTGCCAGCAGGACTCCGGGACTAGCGGGAGGGCCAGGAATTTCCTACGAGCAGTACTTC. The chain combines TRBV28 with TRBJ2-7, with 16 positions matching TRBD2. Unmatched junction bases numbered 15, after V lost 6 bases and J lost 1 base. Per the germline V gene, CDR1 is MDHEN and CDR2 is SYDVKM. The CDR3 has 20 residues. The complete variable domain, with remaining parts taken from reference TRBV28 and TRBJ2-7, reads DVKVTQSSRYLVKRTGEKVFLECVQDMDHENMFWYRQDPGLGLRLIYFSYDVKMKEKGDIPEGYSVSREKKERFSLILESASTNQTSMYLCASRTPGLAGGPGISYEQYFGPGTRLTVT.

The gene calls are TRBV27 and TRBJ2-5; D may be TRBD2 (6 bases). Germline V gene sequence: CDR1 MNHEY, CDR2 SMNVEV (reference sequence). This CDR3 is 21 amino acids long. The V and J ends lost 4 bases and 6 bases respectively, with 36 bases between them. CDR3 bases: TGTGCCAGCAGTTCGAACAGCCTGAGCGGGTGGGGTAGCGGTGTCGCCCAGACCCAGTACTTC. This codes for CASSSNSLSGWGSGVAQTQYF.

This chain links TRBV28 with TRBJ2-1; the match to TRBD1 covers 7 bases. V shed 3 bases, J shed 7 bases, and the junction held 12 bases outside the gene matches. The CDR3 consists of 16 residues. Germline CDR1 and CDR2: MDHEN and SYDVKM. CDR3 loop: CASSFLPATGPNEQFF. The CDR3 region has the DNA TGTGCCAGCAGTTTTCTTCCTGCGACAGGGCCAAATGAGCAGTTCTTC.

This clone was counted a few times. This chain uses TRBV10-3 with TRBJ2-7, with TRBD2 matching over 9 bases. The V gene's germline CDR1 is ENHRY and CDR2 SYGVKD. There are 15 residues in the CDR3. J was trimmed by 2 bases and V by 2 bases; bases with no gene match: 4. CDR3 sequence: CAISEPGTSTYEQYF. The CDR3 DNA is TGTGCCATCAGTGAGCCCGGGACTAGCACCTACGAGCAGTACTTC.

The rearrangement joins TRBV18 to TRBJ1-1; D not certain. Trimming cost V 3 bases and J 1 base, with 12 bases left between them. The V gene's germline CDR1 is KGHSH and CDR2 LQKENI. The CDR3 is 15 amino acids. The CDR3 DNA follows: TGTGCCAGCTCACCCCAGTCGACGGGGAACACTGAAGCTTTCTTT. This encodes CASSPQSTGNTEAFF.

This clone was counted once. The chain is built from TRBV3-1 (or the pseudogene TRBV3-2) and TRBJ2-2; perhaps TRBD1 as D (5 bases). The germline V gene encodes CDR1 LGHDT and CDR2 YNNKEL (reference sequence). V lost 7 bases to trimming and J lost 5 bases, with 11 bases between them. The CDR3 contains 13 residues. CDR3 DNA sequence: TGTGCCAGCAACGTAGACAGAACCGGGGAGCTGTTTTTT. This translates into CASNVDRTGELFF.

The rearrangement joins TRBV20-1 to TRBJ2-2; D perhaps matches TRBD1 (6 bases). The CDR3 is 15 residues long. V lost 3 bases and J lost 7, with 18 bases in between. Germline V gives CDR1 DFQATT, CDR2 SNEGSKA (reference sequence). The CDR3 here is CSASLGQGWGGELFF. CDR3 nucleotide sequence: TGCAGTGCTAGTTTGGGTCAGGGGTGGGGCGGGGAGCTGTTTTTT.

A note on this clone: Compared with germline, one end of the junction differs, possibly owing to a read error. This chain links TRBV7-7 with TRBJ2-7; possible D gene TRBD2, 5 bases. Per germline, CDR1 SSHAT and CDR2 FNYEAQ (reference sequence). The CDR3 is 13 residues long. The DNA for the CDR3 is TGTGCTAGCAGTATGAACGGGAACGGCGAGCAGTACTTC. Its translation is CASSMNGNGEQYF.

The J gene is TRBJ1-5, the V gene TRBV6-1; no clear D gene. Deletions cut 2 bases from V and 2 bases from J, with 13 bases between. Germline lookup yields CDR1 MNHNS and CDR2 SASEGT. The CDR3 extends over 16 amino acids. The CDR3 is CASSEMSQAGNQPQHF. In DNA form, the CDR3 reads TGTGCCAGCAGTGAAATGAGCCAGGCTGGCAATCAGCCCCAGCATTTT.

The rearrangement uses TRBV28 and TRBJ1-2, with TRBD1 matching over 7 bases. This CDR3 region has 12 residues. V gave up 6 bases and J gave up 8 bases; unmatched junction bases: 6. Germline V CDR1 and CDR2: MDHEN, SYDVKM. CDR3 bases: TGTGCCAGCAGCTTAACACAGGGGGGCTACACCTTC. It yields the protein CASSLTQGGYTF.